The T cell receptor beta chain described here comes from a study of shared clonotypes between healthy human individuals. Repertoires were generated with immunoSEQ multiplex PCR, while TCRdb's copy carries only in-frame clones and drops some. This table has approximately 710,000 clones, about 90% appearing once. V trimming: 5 bases; J trimming: 4 bases; junction bases outside the gene matches: 8. The germline gives CDR1 MDHEN, CDR2 SYDVKM. The CDR3 is 17 amino acids. The genes are TRBV28 and TRBJ2-3, with 14 bases aligning to TRBD2. This receptor was taken from a man between 18 and 35 years old in good health. Some clones in this sample may be carry-over from other donors' samples. The sample comprised memory CD8+ T cells from PBMCs. The sample's subset: CD45RO+ cells pooled with CCR7-negative TemRA cells. For the CDR3, the DNA is TGTGCCAGCAGTGATGGGACTAGCGGGAGTAGTGCAGATACGCAGTATTTT. This gives the protein CASSDGTSGSSADTQYF. Full variable domain (rest looked up from reference TRBV28 and TRBJ2-3): DVKVTQSSRYLVKRTGEKVFLECVQDMDHENMFWYRQDPGLGLRLIYFSYDVKMKEKGDIPEGYSVSREKKERFSLILESASTNQTSMYLCASSDGTSGSSADTQYFGPGTRLTVL.